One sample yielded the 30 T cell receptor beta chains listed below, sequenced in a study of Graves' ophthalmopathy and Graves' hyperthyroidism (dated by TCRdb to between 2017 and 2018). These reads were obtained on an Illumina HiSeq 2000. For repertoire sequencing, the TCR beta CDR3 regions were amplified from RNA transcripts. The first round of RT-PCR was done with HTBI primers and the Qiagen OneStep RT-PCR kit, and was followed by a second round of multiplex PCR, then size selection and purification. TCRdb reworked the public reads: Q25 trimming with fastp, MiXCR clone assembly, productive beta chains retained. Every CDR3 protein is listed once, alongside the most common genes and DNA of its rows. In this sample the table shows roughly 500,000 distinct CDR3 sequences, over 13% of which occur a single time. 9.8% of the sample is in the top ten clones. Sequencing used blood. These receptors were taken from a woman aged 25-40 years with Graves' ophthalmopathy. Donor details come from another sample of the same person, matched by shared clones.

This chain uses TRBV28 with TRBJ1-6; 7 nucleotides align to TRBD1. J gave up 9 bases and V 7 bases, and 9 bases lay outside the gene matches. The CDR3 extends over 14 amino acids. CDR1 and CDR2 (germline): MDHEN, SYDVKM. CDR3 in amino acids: CASTFRQGASPLHF. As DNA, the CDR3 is TGTGCCAGCACTTTTCGACAGGGTGCTTCACCCCTCCACTTT.

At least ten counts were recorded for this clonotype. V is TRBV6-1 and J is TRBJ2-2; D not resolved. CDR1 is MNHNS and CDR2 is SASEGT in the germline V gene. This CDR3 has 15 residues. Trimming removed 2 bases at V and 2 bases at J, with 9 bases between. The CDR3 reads CASSELWGNTGELFF. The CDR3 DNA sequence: TGTGCCAGCAGTGAACTTTGGGGAAACACCGGGGAGCTGTTTTTT.

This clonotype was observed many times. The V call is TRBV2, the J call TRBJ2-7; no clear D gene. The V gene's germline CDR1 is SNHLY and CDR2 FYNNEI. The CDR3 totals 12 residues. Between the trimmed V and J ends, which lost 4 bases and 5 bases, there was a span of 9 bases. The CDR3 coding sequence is TGTGCCAGCAGTGCGGGCGTCCACGAGCAGTACTTC. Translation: CASSAGVHEQYF.

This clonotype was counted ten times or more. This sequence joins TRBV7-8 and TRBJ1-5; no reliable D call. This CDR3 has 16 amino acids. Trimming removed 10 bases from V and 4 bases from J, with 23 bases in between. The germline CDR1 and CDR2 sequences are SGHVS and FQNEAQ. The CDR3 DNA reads TGTGCCAACCCCCCGCAGGTTCACAATCCAAATCAGCCCCAGCATTTT. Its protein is CANPPQVHNPNQPQHF.

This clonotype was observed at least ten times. CDR3 sequence reads: CASSSTGANYGYTF. CDR3 nucleotides: TGTGCCAGCAGTTCGACAGGGGCTAACTATGGCTACACCTTC. The V gene is TRBV6-5, the J gene TRBJ1-2, with 8 bases fitting TRBD1. V dropped 4 bases and J dropped 0; count of bases not matched to a gene: 1. The CDR3 totals 14 residues. Per germline, CDR1 MNHEY and CDR2 SVGAGI.

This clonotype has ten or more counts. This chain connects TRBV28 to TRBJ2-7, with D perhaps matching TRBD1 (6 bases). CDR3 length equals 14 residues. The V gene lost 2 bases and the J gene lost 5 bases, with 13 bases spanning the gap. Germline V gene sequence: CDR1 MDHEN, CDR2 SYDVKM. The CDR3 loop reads CASSLGGAFDEQYF. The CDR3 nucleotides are TGTGCCAGCAGTTTAGGGGGCGCGTTCGACGAGCAGTACTTC.

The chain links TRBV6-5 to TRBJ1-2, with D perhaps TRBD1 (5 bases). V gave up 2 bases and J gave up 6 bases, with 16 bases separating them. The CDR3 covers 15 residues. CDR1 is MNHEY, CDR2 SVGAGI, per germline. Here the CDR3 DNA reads TGTGCCAGCAGTTACGATGGGGCATCAAGAAATGGCTACACCTTC. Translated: CASSYDGASRNGYTF.

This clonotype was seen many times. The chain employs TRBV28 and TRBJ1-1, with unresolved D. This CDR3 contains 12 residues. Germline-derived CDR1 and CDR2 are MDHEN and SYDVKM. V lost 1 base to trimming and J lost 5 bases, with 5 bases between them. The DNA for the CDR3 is TGTGCCAGCAGTTTATTTGAGACTGAAGCTTTCTTT. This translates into CASSLFETEAFF.

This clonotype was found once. The chain's CDR3 is CASSLDLLEAETQYF. The CDR3 DNA sequence: TGTGCCAGCAGTCTCGACCTTCTGGAGGCAGAGACCCAGTACTTC. The rearrangement joins TRBV12-3 or TRBV12-4 to TRBJ2-5, with a tentative D call TRBD2 (5 bases). Between the trimmed V and J ends, which lost 5 bases and 4 bases, there was a span of 17 bases. This CDR3 is built from 15 residues.

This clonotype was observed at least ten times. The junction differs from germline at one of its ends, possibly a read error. In nucleotides, the CDR3 is TGTGCCGGCAGTGTGCTAGCGAACACCGGGGAGCTGTTTTTT. It codes for CAGSVLANTGELFF. The chain couples TRBV6-1 to TRBJ2-2; D gene uncertain. CDR3 size: 14 residues. The germline gives CDR1 MNHNS, CDR2 SASEGT.

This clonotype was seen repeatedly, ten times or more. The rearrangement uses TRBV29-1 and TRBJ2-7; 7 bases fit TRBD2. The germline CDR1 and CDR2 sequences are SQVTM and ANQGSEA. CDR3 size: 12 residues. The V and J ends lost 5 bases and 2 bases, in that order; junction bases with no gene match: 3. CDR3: CSVLAATYEQYF. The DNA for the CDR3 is TGCAGCGTTCTAGCGGCAACCTACGAGCAGTACTTC.

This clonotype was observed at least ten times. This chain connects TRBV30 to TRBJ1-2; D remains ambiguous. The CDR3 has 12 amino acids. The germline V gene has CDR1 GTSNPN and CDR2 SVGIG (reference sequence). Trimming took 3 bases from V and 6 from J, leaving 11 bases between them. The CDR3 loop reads CAWRDPGNGYTF. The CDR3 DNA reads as TGTGCCTGGAGGGATCCGGGGAATGGCTACACCTTC.

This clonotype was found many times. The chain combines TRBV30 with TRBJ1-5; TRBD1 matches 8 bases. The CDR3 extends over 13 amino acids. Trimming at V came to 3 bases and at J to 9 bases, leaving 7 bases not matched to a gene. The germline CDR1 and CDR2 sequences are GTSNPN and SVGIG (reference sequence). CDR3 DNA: TGTGCCTGGAGACCCGACAGGGGAGGGCCCCAGCATTTT. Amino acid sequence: CAWRPDRGGPQHF.

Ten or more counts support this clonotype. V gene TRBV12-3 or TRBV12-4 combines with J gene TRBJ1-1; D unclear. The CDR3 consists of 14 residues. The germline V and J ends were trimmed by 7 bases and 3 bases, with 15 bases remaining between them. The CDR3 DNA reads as TGTGCCAGCACTGCGGTCAATGGGTACACTGAAGCTTTCTTT. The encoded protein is CASTAVNGYTEAFF.

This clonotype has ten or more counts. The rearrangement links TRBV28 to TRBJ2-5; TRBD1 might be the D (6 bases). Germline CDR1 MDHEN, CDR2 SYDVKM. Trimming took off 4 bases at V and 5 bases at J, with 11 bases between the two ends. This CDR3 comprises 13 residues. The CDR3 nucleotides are TGTGCCAGCAGTTGGGCAGGGGATGAGACCCAGTACTTC. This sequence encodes CASSWAGDETQYF.

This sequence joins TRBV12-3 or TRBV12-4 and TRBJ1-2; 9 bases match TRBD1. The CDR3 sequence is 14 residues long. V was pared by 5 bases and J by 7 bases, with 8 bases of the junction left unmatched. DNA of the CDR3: TGTGCCAGCAGTGCACCGGGACAGGGAAGTGGCTACACCTTC. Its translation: CASSAPGQGSGYTF.

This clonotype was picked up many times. The CDR3 bases are TGTGCCAGTAGTATGAGGACAGGAGGGGGGAACACTGAAGCTTTCTTT. Its translation is CASSMRTGGGNTEAFF. The rearrangement joins TRBV19 to TRBJ1-1, with 7 bases identical to TRBD1. V was clipped by 3 bases and J by 1 base; unmatched bases: 8. Per the germline V gene, CDR1 is LNHDA and CDR2 is SQIVND (reference sequence). The CDR3 contains 16 residues.

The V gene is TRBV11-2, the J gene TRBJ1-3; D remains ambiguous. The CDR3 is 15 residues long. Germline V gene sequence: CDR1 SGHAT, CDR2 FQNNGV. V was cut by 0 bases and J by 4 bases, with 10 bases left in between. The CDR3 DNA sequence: TGTGCCAGCAGCTTAGAAGTGGTACGGGGAAACACCATATATTTT. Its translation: CASSLEVVRGNTIYF.

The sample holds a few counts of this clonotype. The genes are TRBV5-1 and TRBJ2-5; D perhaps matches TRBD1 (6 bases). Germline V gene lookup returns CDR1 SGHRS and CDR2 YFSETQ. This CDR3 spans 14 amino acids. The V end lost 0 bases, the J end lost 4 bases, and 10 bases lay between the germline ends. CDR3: CASSLATRGETQYF. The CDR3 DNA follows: TGCGCCAGCAGCTTGGCCACCAGGGGAGAGACCCAGTACTTC.

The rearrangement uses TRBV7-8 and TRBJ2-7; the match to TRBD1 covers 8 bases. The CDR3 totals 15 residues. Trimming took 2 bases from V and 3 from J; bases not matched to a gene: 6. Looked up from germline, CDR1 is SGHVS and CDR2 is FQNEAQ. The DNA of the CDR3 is TGTGCCAGCAGCTTACTCTGGACAGGGAGCTACGAGCAGTACTTC. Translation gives CASSLLWTGSYEQYF.

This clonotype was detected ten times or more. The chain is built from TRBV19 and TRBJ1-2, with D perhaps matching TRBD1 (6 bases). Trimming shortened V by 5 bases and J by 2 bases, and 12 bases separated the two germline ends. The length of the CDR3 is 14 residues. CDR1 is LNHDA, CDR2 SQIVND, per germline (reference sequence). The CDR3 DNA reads TGTGCCAGTAGTGTGGACAGCTCCAACTATGGCTACACCTTC. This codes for CASSVDSSNYGYTF.

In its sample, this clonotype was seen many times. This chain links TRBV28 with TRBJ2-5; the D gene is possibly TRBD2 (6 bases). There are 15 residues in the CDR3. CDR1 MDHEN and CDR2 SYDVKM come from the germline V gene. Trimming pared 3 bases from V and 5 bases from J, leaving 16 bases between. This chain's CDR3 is CASSFLAEIEETQYF. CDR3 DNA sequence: TGTGCCAGCAGTTTTTTAGCGGAGATTGAGGAGACCCAGTACTTC. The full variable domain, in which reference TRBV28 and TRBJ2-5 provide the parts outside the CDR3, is DVKVTQSSRYLVKRTGEKVFLECVQDMDHENMFWYRQDPGLGLRLIYFSYDVKMKEKGDIPEGYSVSREKKERFSLILESASTNQTSMYLCASSFLAEIEETQYFGPGTRLLVL.

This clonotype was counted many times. The CDR3 reads CASSFRFFHEQYF. The CDR3 DNA is TGTGCCAGCAGTTTTCGGTTCTTCCACGAGCAGTACTTC. This chain links TRBV28 with TRBJ2-7; D gene unclear. Germline lookup yields CDR1 MDHEN and CDR2 SYDVKM. This CDR3 region has 13 residues. V lost 3 bases and J 5 bases, leaving 11 bases between the germline ends.

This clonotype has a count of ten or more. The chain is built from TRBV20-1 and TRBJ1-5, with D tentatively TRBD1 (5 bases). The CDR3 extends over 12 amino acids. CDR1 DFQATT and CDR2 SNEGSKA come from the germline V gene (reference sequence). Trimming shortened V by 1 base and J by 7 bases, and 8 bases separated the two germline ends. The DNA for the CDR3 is TGCAGTGCTAGAGTGGGGGGGCAGCCCCAGCATTTT. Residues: CSARVGGQPQHF.

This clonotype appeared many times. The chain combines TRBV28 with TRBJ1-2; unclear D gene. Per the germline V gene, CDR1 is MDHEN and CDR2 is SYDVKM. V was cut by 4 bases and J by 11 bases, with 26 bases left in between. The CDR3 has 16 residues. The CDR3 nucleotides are TGTGCCAGCAGTTCCTTGACGGCACTACTCTCGATCGGGTACACCTTC. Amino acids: CASSSLTALLSIGYTF.

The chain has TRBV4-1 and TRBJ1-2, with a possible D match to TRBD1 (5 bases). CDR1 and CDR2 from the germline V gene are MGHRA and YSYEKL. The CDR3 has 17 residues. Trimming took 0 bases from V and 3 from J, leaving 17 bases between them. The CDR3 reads CASSQDRYDSGDYGYTF. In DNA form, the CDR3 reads TGCGCCAGCAGCCAAGATAGGTATGACAGTGGGGACTATGGCTACACCTTC.

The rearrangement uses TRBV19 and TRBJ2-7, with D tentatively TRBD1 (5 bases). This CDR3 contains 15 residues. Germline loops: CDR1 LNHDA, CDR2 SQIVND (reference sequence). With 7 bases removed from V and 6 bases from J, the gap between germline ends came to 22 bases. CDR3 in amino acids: CASTRPRTGQGEQYF. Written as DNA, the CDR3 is TGTGCCAGTACCCGCCCCCGAACGGGTCAGGGCGAGCAGTACTTC.

The CDR3 sequence is CASTPNPTGEETQYF. Written as DNA, the CDR3 is TGTGCCAGCACCCCAAATCCCACAGGCGAAGAGACCCAGTACTTC. This rearrangement joins TRBV6-1 to TRBJ2-5; D possibly corresponds to TRBD1 (5 bases). From germline, CDR1 is MNHNS and CDR2 SASEGT. The CDR3 is 15 amino acids. V lost 7 bases to trimming and J lost 3 bases, with 18 bases between them.

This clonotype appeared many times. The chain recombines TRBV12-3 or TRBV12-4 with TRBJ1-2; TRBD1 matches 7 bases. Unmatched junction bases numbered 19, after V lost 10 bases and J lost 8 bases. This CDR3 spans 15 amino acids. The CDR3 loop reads CAIILLQGGLGGYTF. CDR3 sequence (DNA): TGTGCCATCATCCTCCTCCAGGGGGGGCTCGGCGGCTACACCTTC.

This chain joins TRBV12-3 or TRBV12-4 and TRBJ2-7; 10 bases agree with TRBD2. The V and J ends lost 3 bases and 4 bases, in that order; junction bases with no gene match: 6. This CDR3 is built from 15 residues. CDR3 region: CASSFSGAGGYEQYF. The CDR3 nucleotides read TGTGCCAGCAGTTTTTCCGGAGCGGGAGGGTACGAGCAGTACTTC.